The rows below give T cell receptor beta chains drawn from one sample of a study of human T cells and chemical hapten exposure. MiXCR, run by TCRdb on the reads, gives a single entry per CDR3 protein. The data show around 120,000 distinct CDR3 sequences, approximately 9.3% seen once. Sequencing was done on a sample of whole blood. All receptors derive from a human donor in good health. Some clones in this sample may be carry-over from other donors' samples. The CDR3 runs from the conserved cysteine through the conserved F or W. A D gene is named only where the DNA matches it firmly. Clone size is not always given. Where it is, it says once, few, many or a class for expanded clones.

many,TRBJ2-1,.,TRBV7-9,CASRPGDSSYNEQFF,TGTGCCAGCAGACCGGGAGATAGCTCCTACAATGAGCAGTTCTTC
few,TRBJ2-2,.,TRBV14,CASSQGLRELFF,TGTGCCAGCAGCCAGGGATTGAGGGAGCTGTTTTTT
few,TRBJ2-1,TRBD1,TRBV7-2,CASSIFSGTGRNEQFF,TGTGCCAGCAGCATCTTTTCCGGGACAGGGAGAAATGAGCAGTTCTTC
few,TRBJ1-6,.,TRBV7-2,CASSSSGTYNSPLHF,TGTGCCAGCAGCTCATCCGGGACCTATAATTCACCCCTCCACTTT
.,TRBJ1-5,.,TRBV5-6,CASSFSRGAGNQPQHF,TGTGCCAGCAGCTTCTCCCGGGGGGCAGGTAATCAGCCCCAGCATTTT
.,TRBJ1-3,.,TRBV10-2,CASSESEAFPDSGNTIYF,TGCGCCAGCAGTGAGTCTGAGGCGTTCCCGGACTCTGGAAACACCATATATTTT
few,TRBJ1-5,.,TRBV11-2,CASSLGPGSNQPQHF,TGTGCCAGCAGCTTAGGGCCAGGTAGCAATCAGCCCCAGCATTTT
.,TRBJ2-5,TRBD2,TRBV12-3/TRBV12-4,CASTPPQGGGSETQYF,TGTGCCAGCACCCCTCCCCAGGGCGGGGGGTCAGAGACCCAGTACTTC
.,TRBJ2-3,.,TRBV7-9,CASSLMSDTQYF,TGTGCCAGCAGCTTAATGTCAGATACGCAGTATTTT
many,TRBJ1-1,TRBD1,TRBV14,CASSQVQGGANTEAFF,TGTGCCAGCAGCCAAGTCCAGGGGGGAGCGAACACTGAAGCTTTCTTT
few,TRBJ1-6,.,TRBV7-2,CASSLEGDNNSPLHF,TGTGCCAGCAGCTTAGAAGGGGATAATAATTCACCCCTCCACTTT
.,TRBJ1-1,TRBD1,TRBV10-2,CASIDRQGPAFF,TGCGCCAGCATCGATAGACAGGGCCCAGCTTTCTTT
.,TRBJ1-5,.,TRBV7-8,CASSLGGGTRTQPQHF,TGTGCCAGCAGCTTAGGCGGGGGGACTCGCACTCAGCCCCAGCATTTT
.,TRBJ2-1,.,TRBV14,CASSQEVDNEQFF,TGTGCCAGCAGCCAAGAGGTGGACAATGAGCAGTTCTTC
few,TRBJ2-7,.,TRBV12-3/TRBV12-4,CASSDGISSYEQYF,TGTGCCAGCTCAGACGGGATAAGCTCCTACGAGCAGTACTTC
few,TRBJ2-1,TRBD1,TRBV6-5,CASRPGQGWVNEQFF,TGTGCCAGCAGACCCGGACAGGGGTGGGTCAATGAGCAGTTCTTC
.,TRBJ2-2,TRBD1,TRBV24-1,CATSDRTGSNTGELFF,TGTGCCACCAGTGACCGGACAGGGTCTAACACCGGGGAGCTGTTTTTT
many,TRBJ1-2,.,TRBV18,CASSPGAGYGYTF,TGTGCCAGCTCCCCCGGGGCAGGCTATGGCTACACCTTC
many,TRBJ1-5,.,TRBV12-3/TRBV12-4,CASSLAWDSNQPQHF,TGTGCCAGCAGTTTAGCTTGGGATAGCAATCAGCCCCAGCATTTT
many,TRBJ2-3,TRBD2,TRBV12-3/TRBV12-4,CASSSRTSGRTDTQYF,TGTGCCAGCAGTTCCCGGACTAGCGGGAGGACAGATACGCAGTATTTT
.,TRBJ2-5,TRBD2,TRBV4-2,CASSPGTSGGVQETQYF,TGTGCCAGCAGCCCCGGGACTAGCGGGGGAGTCCAAGAGACCCAGTACTTC
many,TRBJ1-1,.,TRBV20-1,CSARGSQTDTEAFF,TGCAGTGCTAGAGGGTCTCAAACGGACACTGAAGCTTTCTTT
many,TRBJ1-2,.,TRBV7-2,CASSLEPGPNYTF,TGTGCCAGCAGCTTAGAGCCAGGGCCTAACTACACCTTC
few,TRBJ2-7,TRBD1,TRBV11-2,CASSSLSRGLATRYEQYF,TGTGCCAGCAGCTCCTTGAGTAGGGGGCTGGCTACGAGGTACGAGCAGTACTTC
many,TRBJ1-5,.,TRBV19,CASSIVEAGQPQHF,TGTGCCAGTAGTATAGTTGAGGCCGGTCAGCCCCAGCATTTT
.,TRBJ2-3,.,TRBV27,CASSLNREYTQYF,TGTGCCAGCAGTTTAAACAGGGAGTATACGCAGTATTTT
.,TRBJ1-1,.,TRBV2,CASARELGTEAFF,TGTGCCAGCGCGAGGGAGTTGGGCACTGAAGCTTTCTTT
.,TRBJ2-1,.,TRBV14,CASSPRTVSYNEQFF,TGTGCCAGCAGCCCGAGGACAGTTTCCTACAATGAGCAGTTCTTC
many,TRBJ2-1,TRBD2,TRBV20-1,CSAPGGAAYNEQFF,TGCAGTGCCCCCGGGGGGGCCGCCTACAATGAGCAGTTCTTC
many,TRBJ1-5,.,TRBV20-1,CSARRASGGNQPQHF,TGCAGTGCTAGAAGAGCCTCCGGGGGGAATCAGCCCCAGCATTTT
few,TRBJ1-4,.,TRBV16,CASSRPRATNEKLFF,TGTGCCAGCAGCCGCCCCCGGGCAACTAATGAAAAACTGTTTTTT
.,TRBJ1-6,.,TRBV6-5,CASSYDSASPLHF,TGTGCCAGCAGTTACGACTCGGCTTCACCCCTCCACTTT
few,TRBJ1-1,TRBD1,TRBV4-2,CASSQEGTENTEAFF,TGTGCCAGCAGCCAAGAAGGGACAGAGAACACTGAAGCTTTCTTT
few,TRBJ1-6,.,TRBV21-1,CASSKGREPLHF,TGTGCCAGCAGCAAGGGGAGGGAACCCCTCCACTTT
.,TRBJ1-5,TRBD1,TRBV12-3/TRBV12-4,CASSRQGPSNQPQHF,TGTGCCAGCAGCCGACAGGGGCCTAGCAATCAGCCCCAGCATTTT
few,TRBJ2-5,.,TRBV29-1,CSVEGSGKQETQYF,TGCAGCGTTGAAGGCTCCGGGAAGCAAGAGACCCAGTACTTC
many,TRBJ1-4,.,TRBV4-1,CASSQEISTNEKLFF,TGCGCCAGCAGCCAAGAGATCTCAACTAATGAAAAACTGTTTTTT
many,TRBJ2-1,TRBD2,TRBV11-2,CASSLIATSGTYNEQFF,TGTGCCAGCAGCTTAATTGCGACTAGCGGGACGTACAATGAGCAGTTCTTC
many,TRBJ2-5,TRBD1,TRBV27,CASSRTGGQETQYF,TGTGCCAGCAGCCGGACAGGGGGGCAAGAGACCCAGTACTTC
many,TRBJ2-1,.,TRBV5-1,CASSAIRDISYNEQFF,TGCGCCAGCAGCGCGATCCGGGACATCTCCTACAATGAGCAGTTCTTC
many,TRBJ1-1,.,TRBV6-2/TRBV6-3,CASSNNGAEAFF,TGTGCCAGCAGCAACAACGGCGCTGAAGCTTTCTTT
many,TRBJ1-4,TRBD1,TRBV5-1,CASSSPGQGTNEKLFF,TGCGCCAGCAGCTCCCCGGGACAGGGAACTAATGAAAAACTGTTTTTT
many,TRBJ1-1,TRBD1,TRBV18,CASSPRGGTAEAFF,TGTGCCAGCTCACCTCGAGGAGGGACAGCCGAAGCTTTCTTT
many,TRBJ2-5,TRBD2,TRBV15,CATSRRGLAQETQYF,TGTGCCACCAGCCGCAGGGGACTAGCACAAGAGACCCAGTACTTC
few,TRBJ1-6,.,TRBV6-2/TRBV6-3,CASHGLGDSPLHF,TGTGCCAGCCATGGCCTAGGGGATTCACCCCTCCACTTT
.,TRBJ2-2,.,TRBV11-2,CASSRRTGELFF,TGTGCCAGCAGCCGGCGGACCGGGGAGCTGTTTTTT
.,TRBJ2-7,.,TRBV15,CATSRDQGDLEQYF,TGTGCCACCAGCAGAGATCAGGGAGACTTAGAGCAGTACTTC
many,TRBJ2-1,TRBD2,TRBV5-1,CASSLAGTSGGQFF,TGCGCCAGCAGCTTGGCCGGGACTAGCGGTGGGCAGTTCTTC
.,TRBJ2-1,TRBD2,TRBV6-5,CASNRAGGRNEQFF,TGTGCCAGCAACCGAGCGGGAGGGCGCAATGAGCAGTTCTTC
many,TRBJ1-5,.,TRBV20-1,CSGRGEGGQPQHF,TGCAGTGGCAGGGGTGAGGGGGGCCAGCCCCAGCATTTT